The clone carrying this TCR beta chain was detected only once. The table came from immunoSEQ multiplex PCR; TCRdb's copy has only in-frame clones and leaves some out. Of about 80,000 clones in the sample, around 90% are singletons; the top ten hold 10% to 15%. The data derive from a study of OX40 agonist ivuxolimab in advanced cancers. Background on the study: Three patients showed partial responses: one hepatocellular carcinoma and two cutaneous melanoma cases.

CDR1 is WNHNN and CDR2 is SYGVQD in the germline V gene (reference sequence). V lost 0 bases, J lost 6 bases, and 8 bases lay in between. There are 13 residues in the CDR3. The TCR was taken from an adult with an advanced solid tumor such as melanoma, head and neck, liver or kidney cancer. The sample consisted of CD4+ or CD8+ T cells sorted from blood, taken in a trial of the OX40 agonist ivuxolimab. V and J are TRBV10-1 and TRBJ1-1; maybe TRBD1 (6 bases). DNA for the CDR3: TGCGCCAGCAGTGAGTCAGAGGGGGCTGAAGCTTTCTTT. Its translation is CASSESEGAEAFF.